The 27 T cell receptor beta chains listed next were all sequenced from one sample in a study of T cell responses to AZD1222 COVID-19 vaccine. Profiling relied on immunoSEQ multiplex PCR, and the TCRdb table lists in-frame clones only, not all of them. The repertoire holds around 91,000 clones, about 88% seen once, with approximately 21% in the top ten. Sequencing was performed on peripheral blood, taken on day 0 of AZD1222 vaccination. The receptors were sampled from an adult in good health.

The chain uses TRBV27 and TRBJ2-3, with D possibly matching TRBD1 (5 bases). This CDR3 region has 14 residues. Trimming took 4 bases from V and 6 from J, leaving 14 bases between them. Germline CDR1 is MNHEY and CDR2 is SMNVEV (reference sequence). The DNA for the CDR3 is TGTGCCAGCAGTTCTATGGCCGCAGGGGATACGCAGTATTTT. Translating it yields CASSSMAAGDTQYF.

This clone showed up just a few times. The chain recombines TRBV7-2 with TRBJ1-5; D is possibly TRBD1 (6 bases). CDR1 SGHTA and CDR2 FQGNSA come from the germline V gene. The CDR3 loop spans 15 amino acids. The ends were cut back, 1 base at V and 8 bases at J, with 15 bases in the middle. CDR3: CASSLGGPGGEPQHF. DNA for the CDR3: TGTGCCAGCAGCTTAGGGGGTCCCGGGGGCGAGCCCCAGCATTTT.

The rearrangement uses TRBV6-5 and TRBJ1-6; D call uncertain. V gave up 4 bases and J gave up 8 bases, with 9 bases separating them. Germline V CDR1 and CDR2: MNHEY, SVGAGI. The CDR3 consists of 13 residues. CDR3: CASSFTVYSPLHF. DNA for the CDR3: TGTGCCAGCAGTTTTACAGTTTATTCACCCCTCCACTTT.

The chain uses TRBV7-3 and TRBJ2-1; 7 bases map to TRBD1. This CDR3 has 14 amino acids. With 3 bases clipped from V and 6 bases from J, the junction kept 5 bases outside the gene matches. The germline CDR1 and CDR2 sequences are SGHTA and FQGTGA. The CDR3 reads CASSLTGNSNEQFF. In DNA, the CDR3 is TGTGCCAGCAGCTTGACAGGGAATTCCAATGAGCAGTTCTTC.

The chain uses TRBV10-2 and TRBJ1-3; D remains ambiguous. Germline-derived CDR1 and CDR2 are WSHSY and SAAADI. The CDR3 spans 15 residues. V was pared by 7 bases and J by 0 bases, with 13 bases between. The CDR3 bases are TGCGCCAGCACCTTTCTACAGCGCTCTGGAAACACCATATATTTT. Translating it yields CASTFLQRSGNTIYF.

CDR3 in DNA: TGTGCCACCGGAGACTATAGGGGAGATACGCAGTATTTT. Translating gives CATGDYRGDTQYF. This chain joins TRBV24-1 and TRBJ2-3, with D perhaps assigned TRBD1 or TRBD2 (5 bases each). The V gene lost 9 bases and the J gene lost 5 bases, with 14 bases spanning the gap. Germline V gives CDR1 KGHDR, CDR2 SFDVKD. The CDR3 covers 13 residues.

The chain employs TRBV19 and TRBJ1-1; D may be TRBD1 (6 bases). Germline CDR1 is LNHDA and CDR2 is SQIVND (reference sequence). The CDR3 is 14 residues long. Trimming cost V 7 bases and J 0 bases, with 12 bases left between them. The CDR3 is CASIAGHMNTEAFF. The CDR3 DNA is TGTGCCAGTATAGCGGGACACATGAACACTGAAGCTTTCTTT. The complete variable domain, with remaining parts taken from reference TRBV19 and TRBJ1-1, reads DGGITQSPKYLFRKEGQNVTLSCEQNLNHDAMYWYRQDPGQGLRLIYYSQIVNDFQKGDIAEGYSVSREKKESFPLTVTSAQKNPTAFYLCASIAGHMNTEAFFGQGTRLTVV.

The chain uses TRBV11-2 and TRBJ2-3; 8 bases agree with TRBD1. CDR3 length: 12 amino acids. V lost 5 bases and J lost 6; bases outside the gene matches: 1. Germline values: CDR1 SGHAT, CDR2 FQNNGV. The CDR3 loop reads CASSAGGDTQYF. The CDR3 DNA reads TGTGCCAGCAGCGCAGGGGGCGATACGCAGTATTTT.

The chain is built from TRBV7-2 and TRBJ1-1; a weak D match, TRBD1 (5 bases). CDR1 SGHTA and CDR2 FQGNSA come from the germline V gene. The CDR3 length is 12 residues. The germline V and J ends were trimmed by 5 bases and 5 bases, with 9 bases remaining between them. In DNA form, the CDR3 reads TGTGCCAGCAGCCACCCAGGGACTGAAGCTTTCTTT. This gives the protein CASSHPGTEAFF.

The rearrangement links TRBV18 to TRBJ1-3; weak D call: TRBD1 (5 bases). This CDR3 spans 15 amino acids. The V gene lost 3 bases and the J gene lost 4 bases, with 13 bases spanning the gap. CDR1 and CDR2 from the germline V gene are KGHSH and LQKENI. This CDR3 is CASSPSQGIGNTIYF. As DNA, the CDR3 is TGTGCCAGCTCACCTTCGCAGGGAATCGGAAACACCATATATTTT.

The chain uses TRBV28 and TRBJ1-6; 8 nucleotides line up with TRBD1. From germline, CDR1 is MDHEN and CDR2 SYDVKM. This CDR3 comprises 15 residues. J gave up 7 bases and V 7 bases, and 9 bases lay outside the gene matches. The DNA for the CDR3 is TGTGCCAGCACCTTCAGGACAGGGCCCAATTCACCCCTCCACTTT. Its protein product is CASTFRTGPNSPLHF. The variable domain in full, completed from reference TRBV28 and TRBJ1-6, reads DVKVTQSSRYLVKRTGEKVFLECVQDMDHENMFWYRQDPGLGLRLIYFSYDVKMKEKGDIPEGYSVSREKKERFSLILESASTNQTSMYLCASTFRTGPNSPLHFGNGTRLTVT.

V is TRBV19 and J is TRBJ2-2; D is possibly TRBD2 (5 bases). The CDR3 spans 14 residues. CDR1 and CDR2 from the germline V gene are LNHDA and SQIVND (reference sequence). Trimming left V 10 bases short and J 1 base short, with 13 bases between. CDR3 sequence: CATGLFLNTGELFF. Here the CDR3 DNA reads TGTGCCACTGGACTTTTCTTGAACACCGGGGAGCTGTTTTTT.

The CDR3 nucleotides read TGCGCCAGCAGCTTGCCACTATCTGGGGCCAACGTCCTGACTTTC. Its translation is CASSLPLSGANVLTF. The chain couples TRBV5-1 to TRBJ2-6; D gene ambiguous. Trimming took 1 base from V and 1 from J, leaving 6 bases between them. This CDR3 is built from 15 residues. Looked up from germline, CDR1 is SGHRS and CDR2 is YFSETQ.

A single count supports this clone. This rearrangement joins TRBV28 to TRBJ1-1; 7 bases agree with TRBD1. Germline lookup yields CDR1 MDHEN and CDR2 SYDVKM. This CDR3 spans 14 amino acids. V dropped 6 bases and J dropped 0; count of bases not matched to a gene: 4. DNA of the CDR3: TGTGCCAGCAGGCGGGACAGCCTGAACACTGAAGCTTTCTTT. Translation: CASRRDSLNTEAFF.

This chain uses TRBV3-1 (or the pseudogene TRBV3-2) with TRBJ1-1; TRBD1 might be the D (5 bases). Germline loops: CDR1 LGHDT, CDR2 YNNKEL (reference sequence). Between the trimmed V and J ends, which lost 2 bases and 1 base, there was a span of 8 bases. The CDR3 totals 14 residues. This CDR3 is CASSQRDRNTEAFF. The DNA of the CDR3 is TGTGCCAGCAGCCAACGGGACCGGAACACTGAAGCTTTCTTT.

The chain uses TRBV7-8 and TRBJ2-3, with D unresolved. The CDR3 has 11 amino acids. Trimming pared 2 bases from V and 4 bases from J, leaving 1 base between. Germline CDR1 is SGHVS and CDR2 is FQNEAQ. CDR3 sequence (DNA): TGTGCCAGCAGCTTATCAGATACGCAGTATTTT. Its translation is CASSLSDTQYF.

V and J are TRBV7-2 and TRBJ2-7; D might be TRBD1 (5 bases). The length of the CDR3 is 14 residues. CDR1 SGHTA and CDR2 FQGNSA come from the germline V gene. V dropped 3 bases and J dropped 0 bases, with 9 bases sitting between them. The chain's CDR3 is CASSLGQSSYEQYF. For the CDR3, the DNA is TGTGCCAGCAGCTTGGGGCAGAGCTCCTACGAGCAGTACTTC.

This chain joins TRBV5-1 and TRBJ2-7; TRBD2 agrees at 9 bases. CDR1 is SGHRS, CDR2 YFSETQ, per germline. J gave up 5 bases and V 2 bases, and 11 bases lay outside the gene matches. The CDR3 has 16 residues. Written as DNA, the CDR3 is TGCGCCAGCAGCTTACCCTCTAGCGGGATCGGTGACGAGCAGTACTTC. Translation gives CASSLPSSGIGDEQYF.

V usage is TRBV11-3 and J usage is TRBJ2-1; a possible D gene is TRBD2 (6 bases). The germline gives CDR1 SGHNT, CDR2 YENEEA. V was trimmed by 0 bases and J by 8 bases, leaving 14 bases between them. This CDR3 is 15 amino acids long. The CDR3 sequence is CASSLESLASDEQFF. The CDR3 region has the DNA TGTGCCAGCAGCTTAGAAAGCCTAGCGTCCGATGAGCAGTTCTTC.

The chain joins TRBV27 to TRBJ2-3; D may be TRBD2 (5 bases). The CDR3 has 15 residues. V lost 3 bases to trimming and J lost 1 base, with 11 bases between them. CDR1 and CDR2 from the germline V gene are MNHEY and SMNVEV (reference sequence). This chain's CDR3 is CASSLRVWGTDTQYF. CDR3 DNA sequence: TGTGCCAGCAGTTTGAGGGTGTGGGGCACAGATACGCAGTATTTT.

The rearrangement links TRBV19 to TRBJ2-1, with 12 bases fitting TRBD2. The CDR3 covers 16 residues. Germline-derived CDR1 and CDR2 are LNHDA and SQIVND (reference sequence). V shed 3 bases and J 8 bases; nucleotides not matched to a gene: 8. In nucleotides, the CDR3 is TGTGCCAGTAGTATCCTACTAGCGGGAGGCGGCTATGAGCAGTTCTTC. It translates to CASSILLAGGGYEQFF.

For this clone: At one of its ends the junction is not consistent with the germline gene, which may arise from a read error. The chain is built from TRBV5-1 and TRBJ2-2; 11 positions match TRBD2. Germline V gives CDR1 SGHRS, CDR2 YFSETQ. The CDR3 sequence is 16 residues long. CDR3 in amino acids: CASSIAGGPKTGELFF. The DNA for the CDR3 is TGCGCCAGCAGCATAGCGGGAGGGCCGAAAACCGGGGAGCTGTTTTTT.

The chain recombines TRBV18 with TRBJ2-1; 13 bases agree with TRBD2. Germline V gene data show CDR1 as KGHSH and CDR2 as LQKENI. This CDR3 contains 17 residues. Trimming removed 2 bases from V and 3 bases from J; junction bases left unmatched: 4. CDR3 amino acids: CASSPTSGRAYYNEQFF. CDR3 sequence (DNA): TGTGCCAGCTCACCAACTAGCGGGAGGGCCTACTACAATGAGCAGTTCTTC.

This chain joins TRBV5-1 and TRBJ1-4, with TRBD1 as a possible D gene (5 bases). CDR3 size: 15 residues. With 4 bases removed from V and 2 bases from J, the gap between germline ends came to 12 bases. Per germline, CDR1 SGHRS and CDR2 YFSETQ. CDR3 coding DNA: TGCGCCAGCAGCCCACGGGAGGGGACTAATGAAAAACTGTTTTTT. This gives the protein CASSPREGTNEKLFF.

V gene TRBV27 combines with J gene TRBJ2-5; D may match TRBD1 or TRBD2 (5 bases each). The CDR3 loop spans 13 amino acids. The V end was cut by 3 bases, the J end by 5 bases, with 10 bases between. The V gene's germline CDR1 is MNHEY and CDR2 SMNVEV (reference sequence). The chain's CDR3 is CASSLTGAETQYF. CDR3 coding DNA: TGTGCCAGCAGTTTGACCGGGGCTGAGACCCAGTACTTC.

The chain couples TRBV5-1 to TRBJ1-4; 7 bases are shared with TRBD1. The CDR3 contains 14 residues. Germline loops: CDR1 SGHRS, CDR2 YFSETQ. With 4 bases clipped from V and 3 bases from J, the junction kept 3 bases outside the gene matches. The CDR3 is CASSLGTANEKLFF. DNA of the CDR3: TGCGCCAGCAGCCTAGGGACAGCTAATGAAAAACTGTTTTTT.

The V gene is TRBV19, the J gene TRBJ1-1; no clear D. CDR1 LNHDA and CDR2 SQIVND come from the germline V gene (reference sequence). Trimming cost V 6 bases and J 1 base, with 12 bases left between them. There are 14 residues in the CDR3. The CDR3 sequence is CASRTTPKNTEAFF. As DNA, the CDR3 is TGTGCCAGTAGAACTACCCCGAAGAACACTGAAGCTTTCTTT.